This T cell receptor (beta chain) originates from a study of blood T cell repertoires in COVID-19. Study as a whole: Specimens from acute and convalescent COVID-19 originated in the United States, Italy and Spain. In each case, the material was cDNA or gDNA derived from T cells, B-cell-depleted T cells, or PBMCs.

Ages ranged from 18 to 89 years, with residence in 24 US areas. Cohort allocation depended upon clinical history that participants reported. Measured with immunoSEQ multiplex PCR; TCRdb has only the in-frame clones, and not every one. The sample comprises 400,000 or so clones, less than 95% of which are singletons, and 0.55% to 0.75% rests with the top ten. Germline-derived CDR1 and CDR2 are SEHNR and FQNEAQ (reference sequence). The V segment lost 1 base and the J segment 4 bases; nucleotides outside the gene matches: 1. The CDR3 spans 16 residues. Sequences were obtained from PBMCs or T cells enriched from blood (not recorded which). The chain recombines TRBV7-9 with TRBJ2-5, with TRBD2 matching 15 bases. The receptor comes from a man aged 18 to 29 who had recovered from COVID-19. The CDR3 DNA reads as TGTGCCAGCAGCTTAGTGGGACTAGCGGGGGGAGAGACCCAGTACTTC. Translating gives CASSLVGLAGGETQYF.